The 25 T cell receptor delta chains below were found in one sample sequenced in a study of γδ T cells in repeated Plasmodium falciparum infection (dated by TCRdb to about 2021). Vgamma9/Vdelta2+ and Vdelta2-negative gammadelta T cell populations were flow-sorted from peripheral blood mononuclear cells for bulk TCR repertoire analysis. To prepare the library, multiplex PCR was applied. For sequencing, an Illumina MiSeq was employed. TCRdb called clones afresh from the public reads with CATT; identical DNA rows were later merged. The sample data list 50,000 or so delta-chain clones, and over 1.5% of these were observed just once. The ten largest clonotypes hold around 8.6% of the sample. The sequenced sample consisted of gamma-delta T cells from blood. These TCRs come from a pool of human donors (malaria-infected and uninfected, not separated).

This clone ranks as medium-sized. Distinct nucleotide sequences in the sample also encode this CDR3. The chain is built from TRDV1 and TRDJ1, with D perhaps being TRDD2 or TRDD3 (5 bases each). Germline V gene sequence: CDR1 TSWWSYY, CDR2 QGS. The CDR3 has 19 residues. Trimming took 0 bases from V and 1 from J, leaving 21 bases between them. In DNA form, the CDR3 reads TGTGCTCTTGGGGAACTAACCGGGTTCCTCGGGGAGGGCACCGATAAACTCATCTTT. It specifies CALGELTGFLGEGTDKLIF.

This clone turned up a few times. It is likely a read error: a sequence one base away is far more abundant. Other nucleotide sequences in the sample specify the same CDR3. The chain links TRDV1 to TRDJ1, with a weak D call TRDD3 (7 bases). The J gene, absent from TCRdb, was called here by matching the DNA to germline. Looked up from germline, CDR1 is TSWWSYY and CDR2 is QGS. Trimming pared 3 bases from V and 0 bases from J, leaving 41 bases between. This CDR3 contains 25 residues. The CDR3 bases are TGTGCTCTTGGGGACCTACGGCCTTCCCGAACCTACTGGGGATCTCCCCGCGTGAACACCGATAAACTCATCTTT. Its translation is CALGDLRPSRTYWGSPRVNTDKLIF.

This clone was observed a handful of times. With a far larger clone one base away, a read error is the likely cause. Other DNA sequences in this specimen translate into the identical CDR3. The chain is built from TRDV2 and TRDJ1; 10 nucleotides match TRDD3. The J gene is absent in TCRdb and was assigned here via DNA matching to germline. CDR3 length equals 17 residues. Germline values: CDR1 GEAIGNYY, CDR2 EKD. Unmatched junction bases numbered 9, after V lost 2 bases and J lost 1 base. The CDR3 bases are TGTGCCTGTGACATCTTGGGGGATACCTCTTCCACCGATAAACTCATCTTT. Protein product: CACDILGDTSSTDKLIF.

Notes on this clone: TCRdb attributes to this sequence the protein of a much larger clone, which differs from the DNA translation at residue 3; a read error is likely, and the protein displayed is translated from the DNA. The chain uses TRDV1 and TRDJ1, with 10 bases identical to TRDD3. Germline CDR1 TSWWSYY, CDR2 QGS. This CDR3 has 23 amino acids. The CDR3 spells CAPGELEYWGIYKGPPGGDKLIF. CDR3 DNA: TGTGCTCCTGGGGAGCTTGAGTACTGGGGGATCTATAAGGGTCCTCCTGGCGGCGATAAACTCATCTTT.

Regarding this clone: The protein held in TCRdb is that of a much larger clone and does not match this DNA's translation at residue 14, likely because of a read error; the protein shown is translated from the DNA. With the J gene uncalled, the V gene is TRDV1; TRDD3 was called by the table and not checked on the DNA. Germline V CDR1 and CDR2: TSWWSYY, QGS. The CDR3 runs 15 residues. DNA for the CDR3: TGTGCTCTTGGGGGGCCTGGGGGATACTGGGCGGAACTCACCTTT. Its translation is CALGGPGGYWAELTF.

This clone was observed a handful of times. The protein recorded in TCRdb matches a much larger clone and deviates from this DNA's translation at residue 6, suggesting a read error; the protein here is obtained by translating the DNA. The chain employs TRDV2 and TRDJ1; 7 bases match TRDD3. TCRdb does not report a J gene; here it was assigned by matching the DNA to germline references. With 1 base clipped from V and 0 bases from J, the junction kept 10 bases outside the gene matches. The V gene's germline CDR1 is GEAIGNYY and CDR2 EKD. There are 17 residues in the CDR3. The CDR3 sequence is CACDTTTGDRYTDKLIF. The DNA of the CDR3 is TGTGCCTGTGACACGACCACTGGGGACAGGTACACCGATAAACTCATCTTT.

This clone was detected many times. This is likely an artifact of a read error, given a far larger clone one base away. The sample holds other DNA sequences that translate to the same CDR3. V gene TRDV2 combines with J gene TRDJ3; 10 bases are a match to TRDD3. The J gene is absent in TCRdb and was assigned here via DNA matching to germline. The CDR3 covers 21 residues. Germline assignment: CDR1 GEAIGNYY and CDR2 EKD. The CDR3, as DNA: TGTGCCTGTGACTCGTCCTGTACTGGGGGATTGGTCTCCTGGGACACCAGACAGATGTTTTTC. As protein: CACDSSCTGGLVSWDTRQMFF.

About this clone itself: A single base is all that separates this from a far larger clone, so a read error is likely. The sample has other DNA sequences that encode this CDR3 too. The V gene is TRDV2, the J gene TRDJ1; D remains unclear. Because TCRdb records no J gene, it was assigned here through a match of the DNA to germline. The CDR3 consists of 16 residues. V gave up 5 bases and J gave up 3 bases, with 21 bases separating them. CDR1 is GEAIGNYY and CDR2 is EKD in the germline V gene. This CDR3 reads CACVSLGTRGPDKLIF. DNA of the CDR3: TGTGCCTGTGTGAGTCTAGGTACAAGGGGTCCCGATAAACTCATCTTT.

This clone was counted between two and nine times. A far larger clone is off by one base, so a read error is likely. Other DNA sequences in the same sample also yield this CDR3. The V call is TRDV2, the J call TRDJ1; 12 bases agree with TRDD3. TCRdb lists no J gene, so it was determined here by aligning the DNA to germline. The CDR3 sequence is 17 residues long. Germline lookup yields CDR1 GEAIGNYY and CDR2 EKD. CDR3 sequence reads: CACDTVPTGGYTDKLIF. In DNA, the CDR3 is TGTGCCTGTGACACCGTCCCTACTGGGGGATACACCGACAAACTCATCTTT.

This clone was seen ten or more times. TCRdb lists the protein of a much larger clone for this DNA, which differs at residue 3, so this is likely a read error; the protein given here is translated from the DNA itself. This chain links TRDV1 with TRDJ1, with 9 bases aligning to TRDD3. Germline-derived CDR1 and CDR2 are TSWWSYY and QGS. The CDR3 sequence is 25 residues long. This chain's CDR3 is CAIGEVGLHLGDEVRRPLYTDKLIF. CDR3 in DNA: TGTGCTATTGGGGAAGTGGGCCTACACCTGGGGGATGAAGTGAGGAGGCCACTGTACACCGATAAACTCATCTTT.

This clone was counted between two and nine times. TCRdb's entry gives the protein of a much larger clone, which mismatches this DNA's translation at residue 5, likely from a read error; the protein reported here is translated from the DNA. V and J are TRDV1 and TRDJ1; 8 bases match TRDD2. The CDR3 has 19 amino acids. With V trimmed by 4 bases and J by 1 base, 17 bases remained unmatched. Germline CDR1 TSWWSYY, CDR2 QGS. CDR3 sequence: CALGGLHLPTKGSTDKLIF. In DNA form, the CDR3 reads TGTGCTCTTGGGGGACTTCATCTTCCTACGAAGGGTTCCACCGATAAACTCATCTTT.

At least ten counts were recorded for this clone. The chain uses TRDV1 and TRDJ1; 8 nucleotides match TRDD3. The CDR3 runs to 23 residues. Germline V gene lookup returns CDR1 TSWWSYY and CDR2 QGS. The junction had 27 bases not matched to a gene; V was cut back by 3 bases and J by 0 bases. The CDR3 DNA reads TGTGCTCTTGGGGAGTGGGGACGTCCCTACGGCCATACTGGGGGTGGGTACACCGATAAACTCATCTTT. The encoded protein is CALGEWGRPYGHTGGGYTDKLIF.

Turning to this clone: A far larger clone is one nucleotide away, so this likely arose from a read error. The sample holds other DNA sequences that translate to the same CDR3. This chain uses TRDV1 with TRDJ1; 13 nucleotides agree with TRDD3. As TCRdb names no J gene, one was assigned here on the basis of a DNA match to germline. With 6 bases clipped from V and 3 bases from J, the junction kept 16 bases outside the gene matches. The CDR3 consists of 19 residues. From germline, CDR1 is TSWWSYY and CDR2 QGS. DNA of the CDR3: TGTGCTCTTGGACGGGATCGCCCACGTACTGGGGGATACGCCGATAAACTCATCTTT. Protein: CALGRDRPRTGGYADKLIF.

About this clone: The protein that TCRdb holds for this DNA derives from a much larger clone and differs from the translated DNA at residue 15, which likely indicates a read error; the protein shown here is translated from the DNA. CDR3: CALGEGTLRPARWGVSDKLIF. In DNA form, the CDR3 reads TGTGCTCTTGGGGAGGGAACCCTTCGCCCTGCTAGGTGGGGGGTAAGCGATAAACTCATCTTT. The chain has TRDV1 and TRDJ1; possible D gene TRDD3, 6 bases. The J gene, missing from TCRdb, was assigned here through DNA to germline matching. The CDR3 extends over 21 amino acids. Per the germline V gene, CDR1 is TSWWSYY and CDR2 is QGS. V lost 3 bases, J lost 4 bases, and 33 bases lay in between.

Only a few counts were recorded for this clone. A single base is all that separates this from a far larger clone, so a read error is likely. Distinct nucleotide sequences in the sample also encode this CDR3. V gene TRDV3 combines with J gene TRDJ1, with 7 bases lining up with TRDD3. CDR3 size: 13 residues. The germline V gene has CDR1 TVYSNPD and CDR2 GDNSRS (reference sequence). The junction had 14 bases not matched to a gene; V was cut back by 5 bases and J by 8 bases. The CDR3 DNA reads as TGTGCCCAAAGGAGCTGGGGGGACGACAAACTCATCTTT. Its translation: CAQRSWGDDKLIF.

The sample holds many counts of this clone. This sequence joins TRDV2 and TRDJ1; 10 positions agree with TRDD3. Assignment of the J gene here rests on matching the DNA to germline, because TCRdb gives none. Germline lookup yields CDR1 GEAIGNYY and CDR2 EKD. The trim removed 0 bases at V and 2 bases at J, leaving 8 bases unmatched. This CDR3 comprises 17 residues. CDR3 sequence: CACDTTGGYGTTDKLIF. The CDR3 DNA follows: TGTGCCTGTGACACCACAGGGGGATACGGTACGACCGATAAACTCATCTTT.

As regards this clone: TCRdb pairs this DNA with a much larger clone's protein that differs at residue 7, likely a read error; the protein shown was translated from the DNA. The rearrangement links TRDV1 to TRDJ1; the D is unclear. Germline CDR1 TSWWSYY, CDR2 QGS. The CDR3 consists of 16 residues. CDR3 nucleotides: TGTGCTCTTGGGAATAAAAGCAGGGAAAACACCGATAGACTCATCTTT. It yields the protein CALGNKSRENTDRLIF.

Worth noting for this clone: A read error likely explains why the TCRdb protein, taken from a much larger clone, differs from this DNA's translation at residue 13; the protein shown is translated from the DNA. The chain combines TRDV1 with TRDJ1; the match to TRDD3 covers 7 bases. Germline V lookup: CDR1 TSWWSYY, CDR2 QGS. V was clipped by 1 base and J by 3 bases; unmatched bases: 14. The CDR3 covers 18 residues. The CDR3 coding sequence is TGTGCTCTTGGGGAACGCCGCCTGGGGGCTCCCAAGGCCGATAAACTCATCTTT. Protein: CALGERRLGAPKADKLIF.

This clone was observed many times. A much larger clone differs by one base, so this may be a read error. Distinct nucleotide sequences in the sample also encode this CDR3. The V and J genes are TRDV1 and TRDJ1; 9 bases align to TRDD3. This CDR3 is 18 amino acids long. V lost 6 bases to trimming and J lost 4 bases; unmatched junction nucleotides: 18. CDR1 and CDR2 from the germline V gene are TSWWSYY and QGS. Here the CDR3 reads CALGIHDHGGDTNDKLIF. The CDR3 nucleotides read TGTGCTCTTGGTATTCACGACCATGGTGGGGATACGAACGATAAACTCATCTTT.

With regard to this clone: The TCRdb record carries a much larger clone's protein, which differs from this DNA's translation at residue 15; a read error is the likely cause, and the protein listed here is the DNA translation. The chain recombines TRDV1 with TRDJ1, with D maybe TRDD3 (5 bases). The CDR3 totals 22 residues. V was shortened by 1 base and J by 3 bases, with 33 bases between the two germline ends. Germline V gene lookup returns CDR1 TSWWSYY and CDR2 QGS. CDR3 sequence (DNA): TGTGCTCTTGGGGAACCCCCGGATTCCACGGGGACTAGGCCGGTTTTGGCCGATAAACTCATCTTT. Translating gives CALGEPPDSTGTRPVLADKLIF.

The table lists this clone with many counts. At the DNA level, this CDR3 is encoded by other sequences in the same sample as well. As DNA, the CDR3 is TGTGCCTGTGACACGATACTGGGGGATACGCGGGGTCACACCGATAAACTCATCTTT. Translation: CACDTILGDTRGHTDKLIF. The chain couples TRDV2 to TRDJ1; 13 bases fit TRDD3. TCRdb supplies no J gene; here it was assigned by aligning the nucleotide sequence to germline. The CDR3 sequence is 19 residues long. The V and J ends lost 1 base and 0 bases, in that order; junction bases with no gene match: 10. Germline assignment: CDR1 GEAIGNYY and CDR2 EKD.

This clone was counted between two and nine times. Translating this DNA gives a protein that differs at residue 10 from the TCRdb one, which belongs to a much larger clone; a read error is likely, and the protein shown is this translation. The chain joins TRDV3 to TRDJ1; TRDD3 matches at 8 bases. With V trimmed by 2 bases and J by 8 bases, 19 bases remained unmatched. Germline V gene sequence: CDR1 TVYSNPD, CDR2 GDNSRS (reference sequence). CDR3 size: 16 residues. CDR3 nucleotides: TGTGCCTTTTCCTACGAGTACTGGGGGCTAATGGACAAACTCATCTTT. This gives the protein CAFSYEYWGLMDKLIF. Filled out from reference TRDV3 and TRDJ1, the complete variable domain reads CDKVTQSSPDQTVASGSEVVLLCTYDTVYSNPDLFWYRIRPDYSFQFVFYGDNSRSEGADFTQGRFSVKHILTQKAFHLVISPVRTEDSATYYCAFSYEYWGLMDKLIFGKGTRVTVEP.

This clone was seen repeatedly, ten times or more. J is TRDJ1 and V is TRDV2; 8 nucleotides agree with TRDD3. The V segment lost 7 bases and the J segment 2 bases; nucleotides outside the gene matches: 5. The CDR3 runs to 13 residues. The germline V gene has CDR1 GEAIGNYY and CDR2 EKD. CDR3 in amino acids: CACYHWGTDKLIF. In DNA form, the CDR3 reads TGTGCCTGCTATCACTGGGGGACCGATAAACTCATCTTT.

This clone was counted between two and nine times. The TCRdb protein, from a much larger clone, departs from this DNA's translation at residue 16, likely by read error; the protein shown derives from the DNA. The rearrangement joins TRDV1 to TRDJ1; 8 bases fit TRDD2. No J gene is reported in TCRdb; it was inferred here by comparing the DNA with germline. V shed 7 bases and J 2 bases; nucleotides not matched to a gene: 27. Germline-derived CDR1 and CDR2 are TSWWSYY and QGS. There are 21 residues in the CDR3. The CDR3 spells CALVWWLPTSRWGSRTDKLIF. CDR3 bases: TGTGCTCTTGTATGGTGGCTTCCTACTAGTCGGTGGGGGTCAAGGACCGATAAACTCATCTTT.

Points on this clone: A far larger clone is a single base away, which makes a read error likely. The same CDR3 is also encoded by other DNA sequences in this sample. The rearrangement joins TRDV1 to TRDJ1; D is perhaps TRDD3 (5 bases). Germline V gene data show CDR1 as TSWWSYY and CDR2 as QGS. CDR3 length: 15 amino acids. CDR3 sequence (DNA): TGTGCCCTTGGGGAATTGGGGTTTTACACCGATAAACTCATCTTT. It yields the protein CALGELGFYTDKLIF.